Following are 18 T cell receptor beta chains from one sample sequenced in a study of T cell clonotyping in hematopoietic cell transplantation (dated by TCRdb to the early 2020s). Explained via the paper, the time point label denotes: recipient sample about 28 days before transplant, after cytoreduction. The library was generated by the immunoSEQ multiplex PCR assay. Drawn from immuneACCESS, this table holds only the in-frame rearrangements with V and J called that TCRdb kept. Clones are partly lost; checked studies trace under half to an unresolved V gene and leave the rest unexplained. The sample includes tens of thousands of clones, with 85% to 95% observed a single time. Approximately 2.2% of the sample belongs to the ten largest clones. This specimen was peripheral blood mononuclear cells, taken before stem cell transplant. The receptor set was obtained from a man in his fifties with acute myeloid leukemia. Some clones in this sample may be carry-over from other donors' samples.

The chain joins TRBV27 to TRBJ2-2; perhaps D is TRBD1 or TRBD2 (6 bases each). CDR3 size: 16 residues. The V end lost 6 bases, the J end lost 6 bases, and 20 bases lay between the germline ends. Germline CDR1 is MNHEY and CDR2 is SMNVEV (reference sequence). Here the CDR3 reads CASSPWGARLAGELFF. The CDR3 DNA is TGTGCCAGCAGCCCCTGGGGGGCTCGGTTGGCCGGGGAGCTGTTTTTT.

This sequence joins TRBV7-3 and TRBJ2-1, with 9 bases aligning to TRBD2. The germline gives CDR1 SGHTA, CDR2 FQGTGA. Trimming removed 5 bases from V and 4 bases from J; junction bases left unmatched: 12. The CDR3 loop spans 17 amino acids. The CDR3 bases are TGTGCCAGCAGCCCCCTTGGCGGGGGGGCAAGGTACAATGAGCAGTTCTTC. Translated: CASSPLGGGARYNEQFF.

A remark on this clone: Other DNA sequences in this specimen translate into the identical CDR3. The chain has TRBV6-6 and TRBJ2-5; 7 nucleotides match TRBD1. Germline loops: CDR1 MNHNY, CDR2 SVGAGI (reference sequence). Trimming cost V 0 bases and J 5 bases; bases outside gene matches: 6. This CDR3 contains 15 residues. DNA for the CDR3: TGTGCCAGCAGTTACTCTACAGGGGTAAGGGAGACCCAGTACTTC. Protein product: CASSYSTGVRETQYF.

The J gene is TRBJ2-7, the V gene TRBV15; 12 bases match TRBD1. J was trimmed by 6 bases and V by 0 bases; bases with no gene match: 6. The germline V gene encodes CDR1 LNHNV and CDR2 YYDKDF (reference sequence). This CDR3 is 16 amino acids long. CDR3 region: CATSRDTGTGGFEQYF. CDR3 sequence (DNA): TGTGCCACCAGCAGAGACACCGGGACAGGGGGCTTCGAGCAGTACTTC.

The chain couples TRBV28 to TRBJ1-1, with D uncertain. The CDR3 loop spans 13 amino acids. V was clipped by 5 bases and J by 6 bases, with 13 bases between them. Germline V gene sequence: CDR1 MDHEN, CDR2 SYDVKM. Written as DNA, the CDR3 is TGTGCCAGCAGTCAGCAGTCGGTCCCTGAAGCTTTCTTT. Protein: CASSQQSVPEAFF.

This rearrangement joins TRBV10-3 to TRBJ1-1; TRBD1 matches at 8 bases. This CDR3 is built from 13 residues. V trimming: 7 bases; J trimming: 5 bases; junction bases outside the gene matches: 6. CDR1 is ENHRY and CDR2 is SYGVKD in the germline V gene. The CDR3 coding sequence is TGTGCCATCATCGGACAGGGTCGAACTGAAGCTTTCTTT. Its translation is CAIIGQGRTEAFF.

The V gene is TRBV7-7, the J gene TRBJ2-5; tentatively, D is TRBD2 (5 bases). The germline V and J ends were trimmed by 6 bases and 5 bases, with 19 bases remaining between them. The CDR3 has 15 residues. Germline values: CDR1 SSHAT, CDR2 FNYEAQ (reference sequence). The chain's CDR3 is CASSTPRVAQETQYF. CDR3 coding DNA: TGTGCCAGCAGTACCCCGAGGGTGGCGCAGGAGACCCAGTACTTC.

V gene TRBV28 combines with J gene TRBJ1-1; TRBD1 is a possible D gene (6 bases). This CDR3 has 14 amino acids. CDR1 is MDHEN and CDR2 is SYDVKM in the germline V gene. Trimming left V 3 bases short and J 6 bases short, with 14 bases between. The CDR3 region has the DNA TGTGCCAGCAGTTTGCCCCCGGGACACCCTGAAGCTTTCTTT. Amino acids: CASSLPPGHPEAFF.

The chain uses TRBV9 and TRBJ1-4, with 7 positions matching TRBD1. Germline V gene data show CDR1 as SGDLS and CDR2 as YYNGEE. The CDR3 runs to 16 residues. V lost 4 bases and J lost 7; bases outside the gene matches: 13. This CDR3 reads CASSLSAGGIGEKLFF. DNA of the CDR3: TGTGCCAGCAGCCTATCAGCAGGGGGTATCGGTGAAAAACTGTTTTTT.

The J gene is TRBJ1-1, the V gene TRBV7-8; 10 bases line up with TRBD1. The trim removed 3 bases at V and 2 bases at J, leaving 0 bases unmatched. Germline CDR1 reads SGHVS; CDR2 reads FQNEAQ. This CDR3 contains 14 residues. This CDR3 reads CASSLTGGNTEAFF. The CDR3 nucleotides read TGTGCCAGCAGCTTGACAGGGGGCAACACTGAAGCTTTCTTT.

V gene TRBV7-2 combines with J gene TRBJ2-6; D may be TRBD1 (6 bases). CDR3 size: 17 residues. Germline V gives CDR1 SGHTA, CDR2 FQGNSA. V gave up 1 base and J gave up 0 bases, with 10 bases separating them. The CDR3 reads CASSLVTGSSGANVLTF. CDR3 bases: TGTGCCAGCAGCTTAGTGACAGGTAGCTCTGGGGCCAACGTCCTGACTTTC.

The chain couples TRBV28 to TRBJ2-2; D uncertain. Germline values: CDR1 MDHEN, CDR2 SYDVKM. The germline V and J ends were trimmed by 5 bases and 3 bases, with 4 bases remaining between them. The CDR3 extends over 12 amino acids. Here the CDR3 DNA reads TGTGCCAGCAGTCCCTACACCGGGGAGCTGTTTTTT. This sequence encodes CASSPYTGELFF.

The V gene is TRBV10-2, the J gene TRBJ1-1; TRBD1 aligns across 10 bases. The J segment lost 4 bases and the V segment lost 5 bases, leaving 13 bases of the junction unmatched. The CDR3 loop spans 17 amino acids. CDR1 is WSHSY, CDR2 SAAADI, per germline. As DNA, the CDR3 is TGCGCCAGCAGTTTCCTCCCGGGACAGGGGTTGGGCACTGAAGCTTTCTTT. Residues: CASSFLPGQGLGTEAFF.

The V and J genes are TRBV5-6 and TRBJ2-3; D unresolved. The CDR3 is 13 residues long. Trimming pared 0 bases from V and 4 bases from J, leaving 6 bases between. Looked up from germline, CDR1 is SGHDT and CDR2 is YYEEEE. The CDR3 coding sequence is TGTGCCAGCAGCTTGGACGTGGCAGATACGCAGTATTTT. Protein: CASSLDVADTQYF.

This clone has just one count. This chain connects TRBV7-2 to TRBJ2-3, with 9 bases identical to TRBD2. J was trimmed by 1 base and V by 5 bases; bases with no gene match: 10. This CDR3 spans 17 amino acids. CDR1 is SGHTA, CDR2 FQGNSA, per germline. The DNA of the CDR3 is TGTGCCAGCAGCCGATCAGGAGGCGGGGGGGGCACAGATACGCAGTATTTT. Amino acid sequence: CASSRSGGGGGTDTQYF.

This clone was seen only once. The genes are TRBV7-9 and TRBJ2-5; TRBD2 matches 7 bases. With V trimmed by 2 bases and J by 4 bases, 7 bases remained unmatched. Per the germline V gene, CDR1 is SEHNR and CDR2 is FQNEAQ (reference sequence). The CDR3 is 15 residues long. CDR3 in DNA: TGTGCCAGCAGCTTAACCCAGGGCGGGGGAGAGACCCAGTACTTC. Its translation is CASSLTQGGGETQYF.

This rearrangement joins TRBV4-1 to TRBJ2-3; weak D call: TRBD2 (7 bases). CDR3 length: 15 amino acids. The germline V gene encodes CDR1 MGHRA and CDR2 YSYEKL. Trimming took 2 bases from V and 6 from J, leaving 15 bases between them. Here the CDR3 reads CASSQRGEGPDTQYF. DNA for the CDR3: TGCGCCAGCAGCCAAAGGGGGGAGGGGCCTGATACGCAGTATTTT.

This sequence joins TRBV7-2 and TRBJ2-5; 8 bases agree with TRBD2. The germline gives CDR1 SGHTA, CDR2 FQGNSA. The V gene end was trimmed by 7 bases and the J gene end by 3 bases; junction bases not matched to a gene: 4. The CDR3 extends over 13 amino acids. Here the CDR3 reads CASNLSGKETQYF. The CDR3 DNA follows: TGTGCCAGCAACCTTAGCGGGAAAGAGACCCAGTACTTC.